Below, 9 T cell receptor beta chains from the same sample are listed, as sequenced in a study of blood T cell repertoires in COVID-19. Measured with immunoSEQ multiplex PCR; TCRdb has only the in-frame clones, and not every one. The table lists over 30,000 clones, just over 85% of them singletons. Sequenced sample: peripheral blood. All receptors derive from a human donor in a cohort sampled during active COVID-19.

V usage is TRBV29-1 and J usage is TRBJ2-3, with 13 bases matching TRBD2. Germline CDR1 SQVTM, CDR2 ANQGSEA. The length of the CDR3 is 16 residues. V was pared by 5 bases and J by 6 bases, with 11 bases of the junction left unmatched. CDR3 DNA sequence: TGCAGCGTTCAAATCCGGGGGACTAGCGGGACGGATACGCAGTATTTT. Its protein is CSVQIRGTSGTDTQYF.

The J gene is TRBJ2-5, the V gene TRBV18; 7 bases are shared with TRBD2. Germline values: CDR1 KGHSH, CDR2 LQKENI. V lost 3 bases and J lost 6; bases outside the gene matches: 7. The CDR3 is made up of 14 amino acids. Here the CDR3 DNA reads TGTGCCAGCTCACCGGGAGGGAGTAAGCAGACCCAGTACTTC. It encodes CASSPGGSKQTQYF.

CDR3 sequence: CASKEQGALVQYF. In DNA, the CDR3 is TGTGCCAGTAAGGAACAGGGGGCATTGGTACAGTACTTC. V gene TRBV19 combines with J gene TRBJ2-7; the match to TRBD1 covers 9 bases. J gave up 10 bases and V 7 bases, and 11 bases lay outside the gene matches. The V gene's germline CDR1 is LNHDA and CDR2 SQIVND (reference sequence). This CDR3 contains 13 residues.

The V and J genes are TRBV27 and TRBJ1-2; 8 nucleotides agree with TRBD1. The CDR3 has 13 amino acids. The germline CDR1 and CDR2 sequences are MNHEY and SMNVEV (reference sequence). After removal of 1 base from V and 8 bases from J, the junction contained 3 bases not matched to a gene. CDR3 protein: CASSLLDRGGYTF. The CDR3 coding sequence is TGTGCCAGCAGTTTATTAGACAGGGGAGGCTACACCTTC.

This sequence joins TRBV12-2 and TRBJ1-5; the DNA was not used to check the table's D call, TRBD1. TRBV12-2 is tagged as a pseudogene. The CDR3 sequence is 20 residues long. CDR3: CASRPRDIGCLWRRNQPQHF. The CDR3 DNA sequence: TGTGCAAGTCGCCCCCGGGACATTGGATGTTTATGGCGACGCAATCAGCCCCAGCATTTT.

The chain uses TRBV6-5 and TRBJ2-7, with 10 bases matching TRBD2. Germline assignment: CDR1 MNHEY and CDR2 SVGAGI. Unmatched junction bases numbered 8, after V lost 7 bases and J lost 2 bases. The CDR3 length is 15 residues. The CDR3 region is CASKWLAGETYEQYF. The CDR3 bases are TGTGCCAGCAAGTGGCTAGCGGGGGAAACCTACGAGCAGTACTTC.

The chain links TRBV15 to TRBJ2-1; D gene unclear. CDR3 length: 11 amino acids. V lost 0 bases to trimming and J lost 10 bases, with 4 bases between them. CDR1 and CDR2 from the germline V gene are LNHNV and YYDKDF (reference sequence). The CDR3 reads CATSRDIEQFF. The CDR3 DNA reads TGTGCCACCAGCAGAGATATCGAGCAGTTCTTC.

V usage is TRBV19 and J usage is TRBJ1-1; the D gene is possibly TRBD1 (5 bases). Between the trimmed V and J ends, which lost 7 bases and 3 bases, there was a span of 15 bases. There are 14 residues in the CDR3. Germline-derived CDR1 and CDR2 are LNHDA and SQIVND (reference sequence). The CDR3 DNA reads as TGTGCCAGTAAACCAGGCAGGGATGACACTGAAGCTTTCTTT. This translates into CASKPGRDDTEAFF.

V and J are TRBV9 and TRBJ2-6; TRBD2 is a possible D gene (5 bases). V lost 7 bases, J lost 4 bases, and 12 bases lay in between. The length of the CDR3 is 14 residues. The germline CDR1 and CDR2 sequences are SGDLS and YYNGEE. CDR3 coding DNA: TGTGCCAGCGCCCCGGGATCGGGGGCCAACGTCCTGACTTTC. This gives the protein CASAPGSGANVLTF.